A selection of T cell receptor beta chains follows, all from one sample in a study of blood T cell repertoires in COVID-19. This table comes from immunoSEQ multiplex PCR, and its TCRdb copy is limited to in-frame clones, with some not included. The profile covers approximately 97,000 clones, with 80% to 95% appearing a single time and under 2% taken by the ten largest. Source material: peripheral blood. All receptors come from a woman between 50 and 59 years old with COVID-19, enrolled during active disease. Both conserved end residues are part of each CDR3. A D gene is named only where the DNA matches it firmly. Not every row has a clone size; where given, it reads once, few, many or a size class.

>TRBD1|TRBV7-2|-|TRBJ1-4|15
TGTGCCAGCAGCTTAGTCGGGACAGCTAATGAAAAACTGTTTTTT
CASSLVGTANEKLFF
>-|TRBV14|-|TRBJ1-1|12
TGTGCCAGCAGCGTGGGGGCCACTGAAGCTTTCTTT
CASSVGATEAFF
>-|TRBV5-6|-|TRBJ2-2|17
TGTGCCAGCAGCCCCCGGGTGAGGGCCTGGAACACCGGGGAGCTGTTTTTT
CASSPRVRAWNTGELFF
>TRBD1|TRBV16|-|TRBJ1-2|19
TGTGCCAGCAGCCAATCGATACAGGGGGCGCGCTTGCGTCTCTATGGCTACACCTTC
CASSQSIQGARLRLYGYTF
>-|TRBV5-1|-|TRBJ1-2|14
TGCGCCAGCAGCTCCGTCGACAGTCGGTATGGCTACACCTTC
CASSSVDSRYGYTF
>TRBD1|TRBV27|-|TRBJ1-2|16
TGTGCCAGCAGTAATCAAATTCCAGGGGGACCATATGGCTACACCTTC
CASSNQIPGGPYGYTF
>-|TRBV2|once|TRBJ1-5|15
TGTGCCAGCACCAAATTCGGGGGGGAGAATCAGCCCCAGCATTTT
CASTKFGGENQPQHF
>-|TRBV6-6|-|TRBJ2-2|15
TGTGCCAGCAGTTACACTCTAGACGGTCCCGGGGAGCTGTTTTTT
CASSYTLDGPGELFF
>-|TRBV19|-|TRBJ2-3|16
TGTGCCAGTAGTATCGGACAGTCGCCATCAACAGATACGCAGTATTTT
CASSIGQSPSTDTQYF
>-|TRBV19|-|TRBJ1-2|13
TGTGCCAGTAAGAGAACAGGGAACTATGGCTACACCTTC
CASKRTGNYGYTF
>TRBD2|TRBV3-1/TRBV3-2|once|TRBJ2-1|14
TGTGCCAGCAGCCAGGGACTAGCGGTCAATGAGCAGTTCTTC
CASSQGLAVNEQFF
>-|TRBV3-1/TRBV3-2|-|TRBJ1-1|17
TGTGCCAGCAGCCAAGATAAGGGGTGGGAGGCTCACACTGAAGCTTTCTTT
CASSQDKGWEAHTEAFF
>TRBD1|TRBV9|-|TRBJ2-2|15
TGTGCCAGCAGCACTACGCCAGGGGGAACCGGGGAGCTGTTTTTT
CASSTTPGGTGELFF
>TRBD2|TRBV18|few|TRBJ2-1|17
TGTGCCAGCTCACCGGGCAGCGGGGGGGCTATGGGCGATGAGCAGTTCTTC
CASSPGSGGAMGDEQFF
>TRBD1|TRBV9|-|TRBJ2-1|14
TGTGCCAGCAGCGCCCCGGGACAGGACAATGAGCAGTTCTTC
CASSAPGQDNEQFF
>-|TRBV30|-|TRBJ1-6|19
TGTGCCTGGAGTGTCTTCTGGGTGGGGCTTCCTTTACATAATTCACCCCTCCACTTT
CAWSVFWVGLPLHNSPLHF
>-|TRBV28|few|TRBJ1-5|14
TGTGCCAGCAGTTTATCAGGGTCCAATCAGCCCCAGCATTTT
CASSLSGSNQPQHF
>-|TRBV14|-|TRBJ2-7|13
TGTGCCAGCAGCCGCTCGGACAGCTACGAGCAGTACTTC
CASSRSDSYEQYF
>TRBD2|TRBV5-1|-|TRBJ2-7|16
TGCGCCAGCAGCAATCAGCGGGGGGCCAGCTCCTACGAGCAGTACTTC
CASSNQRGASSYEQYF
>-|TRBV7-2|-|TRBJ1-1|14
TGTGCCAGCAGCTGGGGGAGGGGGAACACTGAAGCTTTCTTT
CASSWGRGNTEAFF